This entry lists 9 T cell receptor beta chains sequenced from one sample in a study of Graves' ophthalmopathy and Graves' hyperthyroidism. From RNA, the CDR3 regions of TCR beta chains were amplified and sequenced. Scientists carried out first-round RT-PCR using HTBI primers and then a second-round multiplex PCR. A single record per CDR3 protein comes from TCRdb applying MiXCR to the multiplex PCR reads. The sample includes about 550,000 distinct CDR3 sequences, just under 40% of them seen just once. The sequencing input was peripheral blood or thyroid tissue (not recorded which). The receptors come from an adult man with Graves' hyperthyroidism.

V and J are TRBV6-1 and TRBJ1-4; TRBD1 is a possible D gene (6 bases). Germline V lookup: CDR1 MNHNS, CDR2 SASEGT. The CDR3 loop spans 17 amino acids. Between the trimmed V and J ends, which lost 6 bases and 0 bases, there was a span of 17 bases. CDR3 in DNA: TGTGCCAGCAGGAGCAAAGCAGGGGTCGCAACTAATGAAAAACTGTTTTTT. It specifies CASRSKAGVATNEKLFF.

This clonotype was seen only a few times. This chain connects TRBV28 to TRBJ2-5, with D unclear. Germline V gene sequence: CDR1 MDHEN, CDR2 SYDVKM. This CDR3 is built from 15 residues. Trimming stripped 6 bases from V and 1 base from J, with 15 bases between. In DNA, the CDR3 is TGTGCCAGCAGCCCAAAACGCCGGGTCCAAGAGACCCAGTACTTC. As protein: CASSPKRRVQETQYF.

The chain couples TRBV24-1 to TRBJ2-5; 7 positions match TRBD1. Germline loops: CDR1 KGHDR, CDR2 SFDVKD. The CDR3 contains 16 residues. V trimming: 2 bases; J trimming: 1 base; junction bases outside the gene matches: 6. The CDR3 region is CATSDYTGTAQETQYF. The CDR3 coding sequence is TGTGCCACCAGTGATTACACCGGGACAGCCCAAGAGACCCAGTACTTC.

This clonotype was detected ten times or more. The chain links TRBV12-3 or TRBV12-4 to TRBJ1-1; TRBD1 is a possible D gene (6 bases). V lost 6 bases to trimming and J lost 3 bases, with 14 bases between them. The CDR3 has 14 residues. CDR3: CASRLQGGDTEAFF. In nucleotides, the CDR3 is TGTGCCAGCAGGCTACAGGGAGGAGACACTGAAGCTTTCTTT.

The chain joins TRBV5-5 to TRBJ2-7, with D perhaps matching TRBD1 or TRBD2 (7 bases each). The CDR3 sequence is 15 residues long. CDR1 is SGHKS and CDR2 is YYEKEE in the germline V gene (reference sequence). V lost 1 base, J lost 3 bases, and 14 bases lay in between. The CDR3 region is CASSLMTGRVYEQYF. Written as DNA, the CDR3 is TGTGCCAGCAGCTTGATGACAGGGAGGGTCTACGAGCAGTACTTC.

The genes are TRBV9 and TRBJ1-3; 7 bases align to TRBD1. The germline V gene has CDR1 SGDLS and CDR2 YYNGEE. The V segment lost 2 bases and the J segment 1 base; nucleotides outside the gene matches: 12. The CDR3 covers 18 residues. The CDR3 nucleotides read TGTGCCAGCAGCGTTGACGGAGGGGGCGCTGGGTCTGGAAACACCATATATTTT. Its translation is CASSVDGGGAGSGNTIYF.

The chain employs TRBV20-1 and TRBJ2-7; TRBD1 matches 7 bases. The CDR3 consists of 14 residues. The J segment lost 7 bases and the V segment lost 1 base, leaving 10 bases of the junction unmatched. Germline assignment: CDR1 DFQATT and CDR2 SNEGSKA (reference sequence). CDR3 loop: CSARVPGQYNEQYF. DNA of the CDR3: TGCAGTGCTAGAGTTCCGGGACAGTACAATGAGCAGTACTTC.

CDR3 DNA: TGTGCCTGGAGTGTAGGGAGGGATCAGCCCCAGCATTTT. Encoded protein: CAWSVGRDQPQHF. The genes are TRBV30 and TRBJ1-5; D uncertain. Between the trimmed V and J ends, which lost 0 bases and 5 bases, there was a span of 8 bases. CDR3 length: 13 amino acids. CDR1 and CDR2 (germline): GTSNPN, SVGIG (reference sequence).

This clonotype was recorded at least ten times. V usage is TRBV20-1 and J usage is TRBJ1-2; 7 bases match TRBD1. Germline-derived CDR1 and CDR2 are DFQATT and SNEGSKA (reference sequence). CDR3 length: 14 residues. The V segment lost 3 bases and the J segment 8 bases; nucleotides outside the gene matches: 12. CDR3 in amino acids: CSASGVTGNWGYTF. The CDR3 DNA sequence: TGCAGTGCTAGTGGTGTGACAGGGAATTGGGGCTACACCTTC.